The entry that follows covers one T cell receptor beta chain sequence. These data originate in a study of control samples from healthy donors and cancer patients. The germline V gene has CDR1 MGHDK and CDR2 SYGVNS. CDR3 length: 15 amino acids. V lost 5 bases, J lost 3 bases, and 9 bases stayed unmatched. Repertoires were generated with immunoSEQ multiplex PCR, while TCRdb's copy carries only in-frame clones and drops some. This table holds around 140,000 clones, around 92% found once. Sequencing was performed on PBMCs. This receptor was identified in a man in his fifties with head and neck cancer. The V and J genes are TRBV25-1 and TRBJ1-1; 7 nucleotides agree with TRBD1. Written as DNA, the CDR3 is TGTGCCAGCAGTCCCAGGGGGGCAGGCGACACTGAAGCTTTCTTT. Amino acids: CASSPRGAGDTEAFF.